Each of the 7 T cell receptor beta chains below was sequenced from the same sample in a study of T cell responses to AZD1222 COVID-19 vaccine. The data were produced by immunoSEQ multiplex PCR, yet TCRdb's version contains in-frame clones alone and is incomplete. The data hold 60,000 to 80,000 clones, with 85% observed a single time. The input for sequencing was peripheral blood, taken on day 0 of AZD1222 vaccination. Receptors were obtained from an adult in good health.

The rearrangement uses TRBV3-1 (or the pseudogene TRBV3-2) and TRBJ1-1, with 7 bases lining up with TRBD1. This CDR3 spans 13 amino acids. CDR1 and CDR2 (germline): LGHDT, YNNKEL (reference sequence). Losses at the gene ends were 4 bases for V and 11 bases for J; bases not matched to a gene: 10. Here the CDR3 reads CASSPGTAPSAFF. The CDR3, as DNA: TGTGCCAGCAGCCCCGGGACAGCCCCTTCGGCTTTCTTT.

The rearrangement uses TRBV9 and TRBJ1-6; no firm D call. CDR1 and CDR2 from the germline V gene are SGDLS and YYNGEE. V was clipped by 4 bases and J by 5 bases, with 4 bases between them. CDR3 length: 12 residues. CDR3 coding DNA: TGTGCCAGCAGCCCCAATAATTCACCCCTCCACTTT. This sequence encodes CASSPNNSPLHF.

This chain uses TRBV2 with TRBJ1-6; 11 bases agree with TRBD1. The germline V gene has CDR1 SNHLY and CDR2 FYNNEI. V was pared by 6 bases and J by 13 bases, with 5 bases of the junction left unmatched. The CDR3 has 13 residues. The CDR3 bases are TGTGCCAGCAGCCGGGACAGGGGGGGTCCCCTCCACTTT. Translated: CASSRDRGGPLHF.

This rearrangement joins TRBV19 to TRBJ1-5; no clear D. This CDR3 contains 14 residues. Germline lookup yields CDR1 LNHDA and CDR2 SQIVND (reference sequence). V was cut by 3 bases and J by 0 bases, with 6 bases left in between. The CDR3 sequence is CASSIADSNQPQHF. CDR3 sequence (DNA): TGTGCCAGTAGTATCGCTGATAGCAATCAGCCCCAGCATTTT. Full variable domain (remainder filled in from reference TRBV19 and TRBJ1-5): DGGITQSPKYLFRKEGQNVTLSCEQNLNHDAMYWYRQDPGQGLRLIYYSQIVNDFQKGDIAEGYSVSREKKESFPLTVTSAQKNPTAFYLCASSIADSNQPQHFGDGTRLSIL.

The chain employs TRBV7-9 and TRBJ2-6; D unresolved. This CDR3 has 17 amino acids. Germline V gene data show CDR1 as SEHNR and CDR2 as FQNEAQ (reference sequence). Trimming left V 1 base short and J 0 bases short, with 10 bases between. The CDR3 nucleotides read TGTGCCAGCAGCTTAGATGGTCAGCTCTCTGGGGCCAACGTCCTGACTTTC. As protein: CASSLDGQLSGANVLTF. Drawing the rest from reference TRBV7-9 and TRBJ2-6, the complete variable domain is DTGVSQNPRHKITKRGQNVTFRCDPISEHNRLYWYRQTLGQGPEFLTYFQNEAQLEKSRLLSDRFSAERPKGSFSTLEIQRTEQGDSAMYLCASSLDGQLSGANVLTFGAGSRLTVL.

The chain employs TRBV5-1 and TRBJ1-5; TRBD1 agrees at 9 bases. Germline assignment: CDR1 SGHRS and CDR2 YFSETQ. The CDR3 sequence is 15 residues long. V was pared by 4 bases and J by 7 bases, with 9 bases of the junction left unmatched. The CDR3 bases are TGCGCCAGCAGCAGGGAGGGACAGGGCGGACAGCCCCAGCATTTT. Translating it yields CASSREGQGGQPQHF.

The chain links TRBV4-1 to TRBJ2-7; D possibly uses TRBD1 or TRBD2 (5 bases each). Germline V gene data show CDR1 as MGHRA and CDR2 as YSYEKL. V lost 0 bases and J 0 bases, leaving 9 bases between the germline ends. There are 15 residues in the CDR3. The CDR3 bases are TGCGCCAGCAGCCAAGATGAGGGGCTCTCCTACGAGCAGTACTTC. It translates to CASSQDEGLSYEQYF.